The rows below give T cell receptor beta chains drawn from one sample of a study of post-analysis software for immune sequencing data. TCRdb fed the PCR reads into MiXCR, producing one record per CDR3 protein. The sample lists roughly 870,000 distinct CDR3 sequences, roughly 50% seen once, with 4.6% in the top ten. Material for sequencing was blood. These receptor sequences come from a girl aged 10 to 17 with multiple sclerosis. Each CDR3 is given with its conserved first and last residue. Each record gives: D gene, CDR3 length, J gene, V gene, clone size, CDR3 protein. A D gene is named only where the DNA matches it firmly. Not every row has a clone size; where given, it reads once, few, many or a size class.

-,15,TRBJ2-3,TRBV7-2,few,CASSLERTHTDTQYF
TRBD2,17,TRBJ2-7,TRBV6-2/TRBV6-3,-,CASRFIPGTSGSREQYF
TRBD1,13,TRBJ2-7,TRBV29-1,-,CSVVGTGPYEQYF
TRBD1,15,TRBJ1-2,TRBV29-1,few,CSVEDHRTGEGGYTF
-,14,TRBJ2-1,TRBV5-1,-,CASSLTGINNEQFF
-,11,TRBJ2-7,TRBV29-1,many,CSVSTSYEQYF
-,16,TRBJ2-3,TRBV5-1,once,CASSSQQAGPTDTQYF
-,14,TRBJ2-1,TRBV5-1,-,CASSLERSRNEQFF
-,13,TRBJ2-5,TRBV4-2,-,CASSQDPGWEQYF
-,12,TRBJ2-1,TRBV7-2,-,CASSLILIEQFF
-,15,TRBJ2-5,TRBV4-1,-,CASSQDPAPQETQYF
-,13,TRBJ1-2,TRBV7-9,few,CASSYTRQDGYTF
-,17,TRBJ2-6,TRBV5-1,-,CASSFKGGDSGANVLTF
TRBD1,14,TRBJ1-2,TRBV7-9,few,CASSFTGGDYGYTF
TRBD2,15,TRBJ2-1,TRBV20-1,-,CSASRGGGSYNEQFF
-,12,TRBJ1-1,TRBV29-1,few,CSVRGSRMEAFF
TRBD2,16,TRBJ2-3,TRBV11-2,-,CASSGGTSVSTDTQYF
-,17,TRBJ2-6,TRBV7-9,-,CASSSEVAAYGANVLTF
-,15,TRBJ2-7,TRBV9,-,CASSVRTSGDYEQYF
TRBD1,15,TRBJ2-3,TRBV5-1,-,CASRWRDRGTDTQYF
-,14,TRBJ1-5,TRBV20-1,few,CSAGRHKGNQPQHF
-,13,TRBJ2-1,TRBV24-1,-,CAASALGYNEQFF
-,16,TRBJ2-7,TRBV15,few,CATSREEGGPPYEQYF
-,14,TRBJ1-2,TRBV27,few,CASKGSGTVYGYTF
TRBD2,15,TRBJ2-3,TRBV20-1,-,CSASGTSGRFDTQYF
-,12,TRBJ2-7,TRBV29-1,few,CSVEEGVDEQYF
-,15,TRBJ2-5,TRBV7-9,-,CASSTPETEVETQYF
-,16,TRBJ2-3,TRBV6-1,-,CASSEAGSVSTDTQYF
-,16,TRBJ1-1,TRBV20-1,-,CSADGQPTIPNTEAFF